The rows below give T cell receptor beta chains drawn from one sample of a study of CD8+ T cells in alopecia areata. The assay was immunoSEQ multiplex PCR, and TCRdb's table has in-frame clones only and misses some. In the table there are 110,000 to 150,000 clones, about 88% of which are singletons. The source material was CD8+ T cells sorted from blood, sampled at week 4, from a patient treated with tofacitinib. The origin of the receptors is a human donor with alopecia areata. CDR3s include the opening cysteine and the closing phenylalanine or tryptophan. Each record gives: J gene, clone size, V gene, D gene, CDR3 protein, CDR3 DNA. The D gene is left open where the match is weak. Not all rows give a size; the values are once, few, many and, for expanded clones, a class.

TRBJ1-1	-	TRBV30	-	CAWSYVENTEAFF	TGTGCCTGGAGCTACGTAGAGAACACTGAAGCTTTCTTT
TRBJ1-5	-	TRBV2	TRBD1	CASLGQGVQPQHF	TGTGCCAGCCTGGGACAGGGGGTTCAGCCCCAGCATTTT
TRBJ2-1	-	TRBV30	TRBD2	CAWSVWREEYEQFF	TGTGCCTGGAGTGTTTGGCGGGAGGAGTATGAGCAGTTCTTC
TRBJ2-7	-	TRBV27	TRBD2	CASSKRLAGGYEQYF	TGTGCCAGCAGTAAACGACTAGCGGGAGGCTACGAGCAGTACTTC
TRBJ2-1	-	TRBV6-6	TRBD1	CASSGTTQGNNEQFF	TGTGCCAGCAGTGGTACAACACAGGGGAACAATGAGCAGTTCTTC
TRBJ2-1	-	TRBV29-1	-	CSVLPGPKNEQFF	TGCAGCGTCCTACCGGGACCCAAGAATGAGCAGTTCTTC
TRBJ2-1	-	TRBV7-2	TRBD2	CASSFVWLGERGRNEQFF	TGTGCCAGCAGCTTTGTTTGGTTAGGGGAGCGGGGTCGGAATGAGCAGTTCTTC
TRBJ2-3	once	TRBV13	TRBD1	CASSLEGAPDTQYF	TGTGCCAGCAGCTTAGAGGGGGCCCCCGATACGCAGTATTTT
TRBJ2-7	once	TRBV5-6	-	CASSWSIYEQYF	TGTGCCAGCAGTTGGAGTATATACGAGCAGTACTTC
TRBJ1-1	-	TRBV30	-	CAWSVVAYTEAFF	TGTGCCTGGAGTGTAGTGGCATACACTGAAGCTTTCTTT
TRBJ1-5	-	TRBV7-9	-	CASSLGTVNQPQHF	TGTGCCAGCAGCTTAGGGACGGTAAATCAGCCCCAGCATTTT
TRBJ2-3	-	TRBV4-1	TRBD2	CASRAGERDTQYF	TGCGCCAGTCGGGCGGGAGAAAGGGATACGCAGTATTTT
TRBJ1-2	-	TRBV7-9	-	CASSFIVEGNYGYTF	TGTGCCAGCAGCTTTATAGTCGAGGGGAACTATGGCTACACCTTC
TRBJ2-1	-	TRBV4-2	TRBD2	CASNPSGRAGYNEQFF	TGTGCCAGCAACCCTAGCGGGAGAGCTGGCTACAATGAGCAGTTCTTC
TRBJ2-5	-	TRBV7-2	-	CASSLVWQPNQETQYF	TGTGCCAGCAGCTTAGTCTGGCAGCCGAACCAAGAGACCCAGTACTTC
TRBJ2-1	-	TRBV29-1	TRBD2	CSVNGAGGHNEQFF	TGCAGCGTGAACGGAGCGGGAGGGCACAATGAGCAGTTCTTC
TRBJ2-5	-	TRBV6-1	-	CASFPWGIQETQYF	TGTGCCAGCTTCCCGTGGGGGATCCAAGAGACCCAGTACTTC
TRBJ1-1	-	TRBV30	-	CAWTRDTSLFGDTEAFF	TGTGCCTGGACCCGGGACACGTCCTTGTTTGGGGACACTGAAGCTTTCTTT
TRBJ2-5	-	TRBV19	-	CASSMGRQFLETQYF	TGTGCCAGTAGTATGGGGCGGCAGTTTTTGGAGACCCAGTACTTC
TRBJ2-1	-	TRBV4-1	TRBD2	CASSQAGAGVNRDDNEQFF	TGCGCCAGCAGCCAAGCGGGAGCGGGAGTGAACCGGGACGACAATGAGCAGTTCTTC
TRBJ2-3	-	TRBV15	-	CATSLNRMYTDTQYF	TGTGCCACCAGCTTGAACAGAATGTACACAGATACGCAGTATTTT
TRBJ2-7	-	TRBV29-1	-	CSASLTGDEQYF	TGCAGCGCCTCGCTAACGGGGGACGAGCAGTACTTC
TRBJ1-5	-	TRBV4-2	-	CASSHELGTPNQPQHF	TGTGCCAGCAGCCATGAACTTGGGACACCGAATCAGCCCCAGCATTTT
TRBJ2-1	-	TRBV2	TRBD2	CASRAKAGGYNEQFF	TGTGCCAGCAGGGCTAAAGCGGGGGGTTACAATGAGCAGTTCTTC
TRBJ2-7	once	TRBV9	TRBD1	CASSSGQGGFEQYF	TGTGCCAGCAGCTCGGGACAGGGGGGGTTCGAGCAGTACTTC
TRBJ2-2	once	TRBV9	TRBD2	CASSPRTSGRAGAGELFF	TGTGCCAGCAGCCCACGGACTAGCGGGAGGGCGGGGGCCGGGGAGCTGTTTTTT
TRBJ2-3	-	TRBV9	-	CASSVERSTSTDTQYF	TGTGCCAGCAGCGTAGAGAGGTCGACGAGCACAGATACGCAGTATTTT
TRBJ2-2	few	TRBV29-1	-	CSVVERPGELFF	TGCAGCGTTGTCGAGAGGCCCGGGGAGCTGTTTTTT
TRBJ2-7	once	TRBV5-1	-	CASSLTGYEQYF	TGCGCCAGCAGCTTGACTGGCTACGAGCAGTACTTC
TRBJ2-7	-	TRBV4-1	TRBD2	CASSQAGRLAGDYEQYF	TGCGCCAGCAGCCAAGCCGGGAGACTAGCGGGCGACTACGAGCAGTACTTC
TRBJ2-7	-	TRBV5-1	-	CASSGVGTYEQYF	TGCGCCAGCAGCGGCGTAGGAACCTACGAGCAGTACTTC
TRBJ2-1	once	TRBV9	TRBD1	CASSEQGARANEQFF	TGTGCCAGCAGCGAACAGGGGGCGCGCGCCAATGAGCAGTTCTTC
TRBJ2-7	-	TRBV6-6	TRBD1	CASRDPGQNHEQYF	TGTGCCAGCCGGGATCCGGGACAGAACCACGAGCAGTACTTC
TRBJ1-2	-	TRBV27	-	CASSSTANYGYTF	TGTGCCAGCAGTTCTACAGCAAACTATGGCTACACCTTC
TRBJ2-3	few	TRBV29-1	-	CSVGTDKATDTQYF	TGCAGCGTTGGGACAGATAAGGCCACAGATACGCAGTATTTT
TRBJ2-3	once	TRBV5-6	TRBD2	CASSLGGLAGMEDTQYF	TGTGCCAGCAGCTTGGGGGGACTAGCGGGGATGGAAGATACGCAGTATTTT
TRBJ2-7	-	TRBV10-3	-	CAISDPYEQYF	TGTGCCATCAGCGACCCTTACGAGCAGTACTTC
TRBJ2-5	once	TRBV11-2	-	CASSSSPGKETQYF	TGTGCCAGCAGCTCATCCCCGGGAAAAGAGACCCAGTACTTC
TRBJ1-1	-	TRBV4-1	-	CASRSGQIQSTEAFF	TGCGCCAGCAGGAGCGGACAGATTCAGTCCACTGAAGCTTTCTTT
TRBJ2-2	-	TRBV6-4	-	CASSDSSTGELFF	TGTGCCAGCAGTGACTCTAGCACCGGGGAGCTGTTTTTT
TRBJ1-3	-	TRBV9	-	CGSSGNTIYF	TGTGGATCCTCTGGAAACACCATATATTTT
TRBJ2-1	once	TRBV29-1	-	CSVDLSSYNEQFF	TGCAGCGTTGACTTGAGCTCCTACAATGAGCAGTTCTTC
TRBJ1-1	-	TRBV29-1	-	CSVEALNTEAFF	TGCAGCGTTGAAGCCCTAAACACTGAAGCTTTCTTT